The present entry profiles one T cell receptor (beta chain) with its context. The sample belongs to a study of shared clonotypes between healthy human individuals. Study overall: Donors had three CD4 naive, three CD4 memory, two CD8 naive and one CD8 memory plate apiece.

Measured with immunoSEQ multiplex PCR; TCRdb has only the in-frame clones, and not every one. The top ten hold 10% of the sample, which has about 340,000 clones, less than 85% seen once. The source of this sequence is a young man in good health. The sequenced material came from memory CD4+ T cells sorted from blood. The subset here: CD45RA-negative fraction.

In nucleotides, the CDR3 is TGTGCCAGCAGCCCCAAGACAGGGGTCGAGACCCAGTACTTC. This codes for CASSPKTGVETQYF. The chain employs TRBV5-4 and TRBJ2-5; 8 positions agree with TRBD1. The CDR3 length is 14 residues. The J segment lost 5 bases and the V segment lost 4 bases, leaving 7 bases of the junction unmatched. Germline V gives CDR1 SGHNT, CDR2 YYREEE (reference sequence).